This T cell receptor beta chain stems from a study of cytomegalovirus exposure and HLA in healthy donors. General study points: The authors enumerated 150 to 200 TCR beta chains as linked to cytomegalovirus. Segments of the TCR beta V type were, in most cases, productive about 90% or about 30% of the time in an earlier analysis.

Per the germline V gene, CDR1 is GTSNPN and CDR2 is SVGIG (reference sequence). There are 13 residues in the CDR3. V was pared by 2 bases and J by 6 bases, with 3 bases of the junction left unmatched. In the case of this clone: No antigen is known for it.

Amplification used 60 Vbeta primers and 13 Jbeta primers. Measured with immunoSEQ multiplex PCR; TCRdb has only the in-frame clones, and not every one. The sample carries 150,000 to 200,000 clones, about four fifths recorded once. Sequencing used PBMCs. This receptor was identified in a man aged 18-30 years in good health and CMV-seronegative. This chain links TRBV30 with TRBJ1-4; 7 bases are shared with TRBD1. CDR3: CAWSRDRDEKLFF. Here the CDR3 DNA reads TGTGCCTGGAGTCGGGACAGAGATGAAAAACTGTTTTTT.